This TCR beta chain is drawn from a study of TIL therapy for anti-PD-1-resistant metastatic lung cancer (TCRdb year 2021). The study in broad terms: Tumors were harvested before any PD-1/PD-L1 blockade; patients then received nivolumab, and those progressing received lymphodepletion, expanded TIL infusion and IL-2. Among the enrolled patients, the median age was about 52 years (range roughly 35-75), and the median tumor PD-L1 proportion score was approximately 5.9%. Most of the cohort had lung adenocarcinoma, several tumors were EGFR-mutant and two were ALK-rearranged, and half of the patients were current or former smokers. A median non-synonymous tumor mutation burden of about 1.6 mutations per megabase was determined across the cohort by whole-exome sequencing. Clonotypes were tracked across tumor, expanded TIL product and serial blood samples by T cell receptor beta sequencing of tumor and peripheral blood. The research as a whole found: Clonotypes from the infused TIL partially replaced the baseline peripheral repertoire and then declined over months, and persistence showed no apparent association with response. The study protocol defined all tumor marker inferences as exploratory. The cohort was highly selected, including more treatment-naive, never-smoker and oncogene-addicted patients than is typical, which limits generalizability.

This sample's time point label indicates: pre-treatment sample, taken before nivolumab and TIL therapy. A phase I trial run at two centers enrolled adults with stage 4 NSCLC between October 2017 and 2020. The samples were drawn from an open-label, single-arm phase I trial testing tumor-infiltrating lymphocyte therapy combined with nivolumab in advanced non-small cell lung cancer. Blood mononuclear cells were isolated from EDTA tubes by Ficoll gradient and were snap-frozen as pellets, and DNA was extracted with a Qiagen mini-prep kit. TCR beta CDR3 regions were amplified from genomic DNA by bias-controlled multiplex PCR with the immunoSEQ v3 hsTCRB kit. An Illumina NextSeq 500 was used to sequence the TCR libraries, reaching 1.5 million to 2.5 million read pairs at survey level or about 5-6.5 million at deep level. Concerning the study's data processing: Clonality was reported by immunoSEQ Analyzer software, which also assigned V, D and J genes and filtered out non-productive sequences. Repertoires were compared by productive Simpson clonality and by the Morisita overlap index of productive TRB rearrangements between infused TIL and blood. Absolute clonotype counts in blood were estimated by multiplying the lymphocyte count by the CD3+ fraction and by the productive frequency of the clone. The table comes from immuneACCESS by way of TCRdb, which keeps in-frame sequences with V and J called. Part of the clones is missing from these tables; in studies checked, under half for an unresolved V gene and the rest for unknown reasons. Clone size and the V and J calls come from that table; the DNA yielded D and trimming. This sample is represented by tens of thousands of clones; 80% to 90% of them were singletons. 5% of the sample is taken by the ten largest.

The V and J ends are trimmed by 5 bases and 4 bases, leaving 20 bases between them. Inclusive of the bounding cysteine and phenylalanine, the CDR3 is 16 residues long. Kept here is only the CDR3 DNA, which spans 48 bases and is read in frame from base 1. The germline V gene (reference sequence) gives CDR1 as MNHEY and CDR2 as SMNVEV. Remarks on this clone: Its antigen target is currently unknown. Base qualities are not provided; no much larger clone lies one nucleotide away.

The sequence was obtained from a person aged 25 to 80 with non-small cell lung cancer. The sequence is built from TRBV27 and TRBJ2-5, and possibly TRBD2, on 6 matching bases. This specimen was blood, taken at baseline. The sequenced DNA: TGTGCCAGCAGTGCCCACAACCCGGGACTTCTAGAGACCCAGTACTTC. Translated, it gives CASSAHNPGLLETQYF.